This T cell receptor beta chain appears in the sequencing data of a study of human T cells and chemical hapten exposure. TCRdb recomputed calls from the 5' RACE reads with MiXCR, one row per CDR3 protein. Of approximately 150,000 distinct CDR3 sequences detected, 3.5% to 5% appear once; the ten largest clones hold about 1.3%. Unfractionated whole blood served as the source for total RNA extraction. The source of this sequence is a female donor in good health.

Written as DNA, the CDR3 is TGTGCCAGCAGTAGACCGGGACAGGGGAAGAACGAGCAGTACTTC. Translating it yields CASSRPGQGKNEQYF. The rearrangement links TRBV27 to TRBJ2-7, with TRBD1 matching 10 bases. The CDR3 is made up of 15 amino acids. With 5 bases clipped from V and 5 bases from J, the junction kept 9 bases outside the gene matches. Germline CDR1 MNHEY, CDR2 SMNVEV (reference sequence).